The clone carrying this TCR beta chain was counted ten times or more. Its antigen is unidentified. V lost 6 bases and J lost 6, with 18 bases in between. CDR3 length equals 14 residues. CDR1 is SGHAT and CDR2 is FQNNGV in the germline V gene. This specimen comes from a study of T cells in Graves' hyperthyroidism and ophthalmopathy. General study results and limits: By a 13 V-J model, ophthalmopathy was set apart from stable hyperthyroidism.

Duration under 3 months, a NOSPECS grade of at least 4, and a Clinical Activity Score of at least 3 characterized the ophthalmopathy patients. Clinical symptoms, serum thyroxine, TRAb, thyroid ultrasound and orbital computed tomography established diagnosis. RNA transcripts served as the template for amplifying TCR beta CDR3 regions. The study used the HTBI primer set for a first-round RT-PCR of the TCR CDR3. TCRdb itself ran the multiplex PCR reads through MiXCR, one entry per CDR3 protein. Among 600,000 to 650,000 distinct CDR3 sequences listed, less than 25% were seen once. Sequenced sample: blood. The source of this sequence is a young man with Graves' ophthalmopathy. The chain links TRBV11-2 to TRBJ2-7; possible D gene TRBD2, 5 bases. DNA of the CDR3: TGTGCCAGCAGTCTCGGGATCAGTGATCCCGAGCAGTACTTC. Protein product: CASSLGISDPEQYF.